One and the same sample provided the 31 T cell receptor beta chains below, sequenced in a study of post-analysis software for immune sequencing data. Researchers reported that TCR beta cDNA libraries carried unique molecular identifiers. TCRdb passed the PCR reads through MiXCR, listing each CDR3 protein once. The sample carries 650,000 to 900,000 distinct CDR3 sequences, about 43% recorded once. General study findings and limits: Higher frequency in patients than in controls was seen for roughly five TRBV segments, with TRBV5-6, TRBV5-1 and TRBV20-1 among them.

Antigen specificity for these receptors is unknown. Sequencing was done on a sample of blood. The receptor source for this set is a girl aged 5-17 years with multiple sclerosis.

The V and J genes are TRBV7-9 and TRBJ2-1; 12 nucleotides align to TRBD2. The junction had 13 bases not matched to a gene; V was cut back by 4 bases and J by 9 bases. The CDR3 runs to 17 residues. The V gene's germline CDR1 is SEHNR and CDR2 FQNEAQ (reference sequence). CDR3 sequence (DNA): TGTGCCAGCAGCTCACTCCAAGCTAGCGGGAGGGTAGTTGAGCAGTTCTTC. Its translation: CASSSLQASGRVVEQFF.

V usage is TRBV7-6 and J usage is TRBJ2-7, with TRBD1 matching 9 bases. The CDR3 covers 15 residues. CDR1 and CDR2 (germline): SGHVS, FNYEAQ. V shed 3 bases, J shed 5 bases, and the junction held 8 bases outside the gene matches. CDR3: CASSLGTGQVDEQYF. Here the CDR3 DNA reads TGTGCCAGCAGCTTGGGGACAGGGCAGGTGGACGAGCAGTACTTC.

The rearrangement joins TRBV20-1 to TRBJ2-1; 11 bases align to TRBD2. V gave up 6 bases and J gave up 11 bases; unmatched junction bases: 12. The germline CDR1 and CDR2 sequences are DFQATT and SNEGSKA (reference sequence). This CDR3 is built from 14 residues. The CDR3 coding sequence is TGCAGTGCGTCGACTAGCGGGATGGGGCTTCAGCAGTTCTTC. Its protein product is CSASTSGMGLQQFF.

The V call is TRBV25-1, the J call TRBJ2-7; D may be TRBD1 (6 bases). Germline CDR1 MGHDK, CDR2 SYGVNS. The CDR3 sequence is 14 residues long. V lost 3 bases and J lost 5, with 14 bases in between. CDR3 bases: TGTGCCAGCAGTGAGTCAGGACAGTTCCACGAGCAGTACTTC. The encoded protein is CASSESGQFHEQYF.

The chain carries TRBV29-1 and TRBJ1-2; TRBD1 might be the D (5 bases). Trimming took 8 bases from V and 3 from J, leaving 22 bases between them. CDR3 length: 15 amino acids. Germline CDR1 SQVTM, CDR2 ANQGSEA. The CDR3 is CSSDPPGRVDYGYTF. CDR3 nucleotide sequence: TGCAGCTCAGATCCCCCGGGGCGGGTGGACTATGGCTACACCTTC.

This clonotype was seen only a few times. The CDR3 reads CASSQVITGAQYF. As DNA, the CDR3 is TGTGCCAGCAGCCAAGTTATTACCGGAGCCCAGTACTTC. The V call is TRBV3-1, the J call TRBJ2-7; no reliable D call. V was trimmed by 1 base and J by 10 bases, leaving 14 bases between them. The CDR3 is 13 amino acids. Germline V CDR1 and CDR2: LGHDT, YNNKEL (reference sequence).

The V and J genes are TRBV7-9 and TRBJ2-1; 10 nucleotides align to TRBD1. CDR3 length: 15 residues. J gave up 8 bases and V 2 bases, and 6 bases lay outside the gene matches. Germline V gene lookup returns CDR1 SEHNR and CDR2 FQNEAQ (reference sequence). The CDR3 sequence: CASSLFGQGGDEQFF. CDR3 nucleotides: TGTGCCAGCAGCTTATTTGGACAGGGGGGAGATGAGCAGTTCTTC. Looking up the rest from reference TRBV7-9 and TRBJ2-1 gives the full variable domain: DTGVSQNPRHKITKRGQNVTFRCDPISEHNRLYWYRQTLGQGPEFLTYFQNEAQLEKSRLLSDRFSAERPKGSFSTLEIQRTEQGDSAMYLCASSLFGQGGDEQFFGPGTRLTVL.

This clonotype occurred many times. The chain employs TRBV7-9 and TRBJ1-2; 9 bases line up with TRBD1. The germline CDR1 and CDR2 sequences are SEHNR and FQNEAQ (reference sequence). This CDR3 contains 12 residues. V dropped 8 bases and J dropped 8; count of bases not matched to a gene: 6. CDR3 in amino acids: CASQDRGQGYTF. The CDR3 nucleotides read TGTGCCAGCCAGGACAGGGGCCAAGGCTACACCTTC.

The rearrangement uses TRBV9 and TRBJ1-2; perhaps TRBD1 as D (5 bases). The V end was cut by 4 bases, the J end by 5 bases, with 12 bases between. The CDR3 spans 13 residues. From germline, CDR1 is SGDLS and CDR2 YYNGEE. CDR3 sequence: CASSFHRNYGYTF. The CDR3 bases are TGTGCCAGCAGCTTCCACAGGAATTATGGCTACACCTTC. Variable domain in full (rest from reference TRBV9 and TRBJ1-2): DSGVTQTPKHLITATGQRVTLRCSPRSGDLSVYWYQQSLDQGLQFLIQYYNGEERAKGNILERFSAQQFPDLHSELNLSSLELGDSALYFCASSFHRNYGYTFGSGTRLTVV.

V is TRBV2 and J is TRBJ2-3; the D gene is possibly TRBD2 (6 bases). The CDR3 has 13 amino acids. The germline V gene encodes CDR1 SNHLY and CDR2 FYNNEI. V dropped 1 base and J dropped 8 bases, with 10 bases sitting between them. CDR3 nucleotides: TGTGCCAGCAGTGAAGGGAGGGGAGGTACGCAGTATTTT. Translated: CASSEGRGGTQYF.

This chain joins TRBV5-6 and TRBJ2-7; 7 bases match TRBD2. The germline V gene encodes CDR1 SGHDT and CDR2 YYEEEE. Trimming took 2 bases from V and 0 from J; bases not matched to a gene: 11. The CDR3 spans 17 residues. The CDR3 nucleotides are TGTGCCAGCAGCTTCTTAGCCCTAGCGGCCCACTCCTACGAGCAGTACTTC. This translates into CASSFLALAAHSYEQYF. The complete variable domain, with remaining parts taken from reference TRBV5-6 and TRBJ2-7, reads DAGVTQSPTHLIKTRGQQVTLRCSPKSGHDTVSWYQQALGQGPQFIFQYYEEEERQRGNFPDRFSGHQFPNYSSELNVNALLLGDSALYLCASSFLALAAHSYEQYFGPGTRLTVT.

J is TRBJ1-2 and V is TRBV20-1; D may be TRBD1 (5 bases). CDR3 length equals 17 residues. The V end was cut by 0 bases, the J end by 4 bases, with 21 bases between. From germline, CDR1 is DFQATT and CDR2 SNEGSKA (reference sequence). This CDR3 reads CSARDSRARGTAYGYTF. Here the CDR3 DNA reads TGCAGTGCTAGAGATTCCCGGGCGCGGGGGACCGCCTATGGCTACACCTTC.

The chain employs TRBV29-1 and TRBJ2-1; no clear D. The V end was cut by 4 bases, the J end by 4 bases, with 14 bases between. This CDR3 is 14 amino acids long. Germline loops: CDR1 SQVTM, CDR2 ANQGSEA. DNA for the CDR3: TGCAGCGTTGTGTCGGCGGAGAAATACAATGAGCAGTTCTTC. It specifies CSVVSAEKYNEQFF.

This chain uses TRBV20-1 with TRBJ2-7, with D unclear. Trimming took 3 bases from V and 2 from J, leaving 14 bases between them. From germline, CDR1 is DFQATT and CDR2 SNEGSKA (reference sequence). CDR3 size: 14 residues. CDR3 sequence: CSASPGGRTYEQYF. The CDR3 DNA is TGCAGTGCTAGCCCTGGTGGGCGGACCTACGAGCAGTACTTC.

V usage is TRBV4-3 and J usage is TRBJ1-2, with D perhaps TRBD1 (6 bases). The ends were cut back, 2 bases at V and 8 bases at J, with 12 bases in the middle. The CDR3 runs to 13 residues. Germline V gene lookup returns CDR1 LGHNA and CDR2 YSLEER. The CDR3 coding sequence is TGCGCCAGCAGCCAACTTGGAGGGGGGGGCTACACCTTC. Amino acid sequence: CASSQLGGGGYTF.

The rearrangement joins TRBV24-1 to TRBJ2-7; 7 bases are a match to TRBD1. The J call may be in error: the DNA end matches TRBJ2-5 better. Per germline, CDR1 KGHDR and CDR2 SFDVKD. The CDR3 covers 18 residues. CDR3 protein: CATSDSARDSVSWETQYF. In nucleotides, the CDR3 is TGTGCCACCAGTGATAGTGCCCGGGACAGCGTTTCTTGGGAGACCCAGTACTTC.

V usage is TRBV7-2 and J usage is TRBJ2-3; 13 nucleotides match TRBD2. The V and J ends lost 1 base and 1 base, in that order; junction bases with no gene match: 5. Germline loops: CDR1 SGHTA, CDR2 FQGNSA. The CDR3 is made up of 18 amino acids. The CDR3 sequence is CASSLELAGGLGTDTQYF. The DNA of the CDR3 is TGTGCCAGCAGCTTAGAACTAGCGGGGGGGTTGGGCACAGATACGCAGTATTTT.

This clonotype has just one count. The chain has TRBV20-1 and TRBJ1-2; D remains unclear. Looked up from germline, CDR1 is DFQATT and CDR2 is SNEGSKA (reference sequence). Trimming left V 0 bases short and J 4 bases short, with 9 bases between. The CDR3 contains 13 residues. The CDR3 sequence: CSARDANSYGYTF. CDR3 nucleotides: TGCAGTGCTAGAGATGCGAACTCCTATGGCTACACCTTC.

The sample holds a few counts of this clonotype. The rearrangement joins TRBV7-6 to TRBJ2-5, with D possibly being TRBD2 (5 bases). The germline V gene has CDR1 SGHVS and CDR2 FNYEAQ. The CDR3 sequence is 14 residues long. The V end was cut by 7 bases, the J end by 11 bases, with 23 bases between. The CDR3 DNA reads TGTGCCAGCACCCCGATCGCAGGAGGTAGGGAGCAGTACTTC. Amino acids: CASTPIAGGREQYF.

The V gene is TRBV7-9, the J gene TRBJ2-7; D unresolved. V lost 2 bases to trimming and J lost 4 bases, with 6 bases between them. This CDR3 is 12 amino acids long. Per the germline V gene, CDR1 is SEHNR and CDR2 is FQNEAQ (reference sequence). Here the CDR3 reads CASSLMLYEQYF. The CDR3 DNA reads TGTGCCAGCAGCTTAATGTTGTACGAGCAGTACTTC. The full variable domain, rest sourced from reference TRBV7-9 and TRBJ2-7, is DTGVSQNPRHKITKRGQNVTFRCDPISEHNRLYWYRQTLGQGPEFLTYFQNEAQLEKSRLLSDRFSAERPKGSFSTLEIQRTEQGDSAMYLCASSLMLYEQYFGPGTRLTVT.

V is TRBV14 and J is TRBJ2-7; D gene uncertain. V was trimmed by 2 bases and J by 7 bases, leaving 12 bases between them. The V gene's germline CDR1 is SGHDN and CDR2 FVKESK. The CDR3 contains 13 residues. CDR3 DNA: TGTGCCAGCAGCCAACATCTATTCGGGGAGCAGTACTTC. This translates into CASSQHLFGEQYF. Looking up the rest from reference TRBV14 and TRBJ2-7 gives the full variable domain: EAGVTQFPSHSVIEKGQTVTLRCDPISGHDNLYWYRRVMGKEIKFLLHFVKESKQDESGMPNNRFLAERTGGTYSTLKVQPAELEDSGVYFCASSQHLFGEQYFGPGTRLTVT.

The chain employs TRBV19 and TRBJ1-5; a possible D gene is TRBD1 (6 bases). The CDR3 is made up of 14 amino acids. V was shortened by 3 bases and J by 2 bases, with 8 bases between the two germline ends. Germline-derived CDR1 and CDR2 are LNHDA and SQIVND (reference sequence). CDR3 protein: CASSIRTGNQPQHF. The CDR3 nucleotides read TGTGCCAGTAGTATCCGGACAGGCAATCAGCCCCAGCATTTT.

In this sample, this clonotype turned up a few times. This chain connects TRBV4-3 to TRBJ2-1; D perhaps matches TRBD2 (6 bases). Germline V CDR1 and CDR2: LGHNA, YSLEER. The V and J ends lost 1 base and 0 bases respectively, with 19 bases between them. CDR3 size: 19 residues. The CDR3 loop reads CASSQGYRVPGSSYNEQFF. CDR3 in DNA: TGCGCCAGCAGCCAAGGATATCGGGTGCCCGGGAGCTCCTACAATGAGCAGTTCTTC.

V is TRBV12-5 and J is TRBJ2-3; 9 bases match TRBD2. The J segment lost 4 bases and the V segment lost 3 bases, leaving 14 bases of the junction unmatched. Looked up from germline, CDR1 is LGHNT and CDR2 is FRNRAP. This CDR3 comprises 18 residues. In nucleotides, the CDR3 is TGTGCTAGTGGTTTCCACGCGGGAGGGCCTAAGAACCCAGATACGCAGTATTTT. Protein sequence: CASGFHAGGPKNPDTQYF. Full variable domain (rest looked up from reference TRBV12-5 and TRBJ2-3): DARVTQTPRHKVTEMGQEVTMRCQPILGHNTVFWYRQTMMQGLELLAYFRNRAPLDDSGMPKDRFSAEMPDATLATLKIQPSEPRDSAVYFCASGFHAGGPKNPDTQYFGPGTRLTVL.

This clonotype appeared a few times. The chain employs TRBV12-3 or TRBV12-4 and TRBJ2-2, with D tentatively TRBD2 (5 bases). The germline V and J ends were trimmed by 3 bases and 0 bases, with 14 bases remaining between them. The CDR3 length is 17 residues. The CDR3 reads CASSFWVRGPNTGELFF. The CDR3 DNA sequence: TGTGCCAGCAGTTTTTGGGTTCGCGGGCCGAACACCGGGGAGCTGTTTTTT.

In this sample, this clonotype turned up a few times. This chain joins TRBV12-3 or TRBV12-4 and TRBJ2-5; 7 positions match TRBD2. The CDR3 has 16 amino acids. V was pared by 3 bases and J by 11 bases, with 18 bases of the junction left unmatched. CDR3 DNA sequence: TGTGCCAGCAGTTTCACTGGGGTTCGGGCTAGCGGAGAGCAGTACTTC. Its translation: CASSFTGVRASGEQYF.

This chain uses TRBV6-5 with TRBJ1-5, with TRBD1 matching over 10 bases. J gave up 1 base and V 5 bases, and 2 bases lay outside the gene matches. This CDR3 is 15 amino acids long. Germline values: CDR1 MNHEY, CDR2 SVGAGI. CDR3 DNA sequence: TGTGCCAGCAGTGAGGACAGGGGGAGCAATCAGCCCCAGCATTTT. Amino acids: CASSEDRGSNQPQHF.

A few counts support this clonotype. This rearrangement joins TRBV29-1 to TRBJ2-6, with a possible D match to TRBD2 (5 bases). The germline CDR1 and CDR2 sequences are SQVTM and ANQGSEA. The CDR3 contains 13 residues. V dropped 7 bases and J dropped 3 bases, with 10 bases sitting between them. CDR3 protein: CSARGDGANVLTF. CDR3 nucleotide sequence: TGCAGCGCTCGGGGAGATGGGGCCAACGTCCTGACTTTC.

This clonotype occurred a few times. The chain couples TRBV18 to TRBJ2-1, with D tentatively TRBD1 or TRBD2 (5 bases each). The V end was cut by 3 bases, the J end by 7 bases, with 10 bases between. Germline CDR1 KGHSH, CDR2 LQKENI. This CDR3 contains 13 residues. The CDR3 protein is CASSPGPANEQFF. Here the CDR3 DNA reads TGTGCCAGCTCACCGGGACCTGCTAATGAGCAGTTCTTC. Filled out from reference TRBV18 and TRBJ2-1, the complete variable domain reads NAGVMQNPRHLVRRRGQEARLRCSPMKGHSHVYWYRQLPEEGLKFMVYLQKENIIDESGMPKERFSAEFPKEGPSILRIQQVVRGDSAAYFCASSPGPANEQFFGPGTRLTVL.

In this sample, this clonotype turned up many times. The chain joins TRBV7-9 to TRBJ2-7; D may match TRBD1 or TRBD2 (5 bases each). CDR3 length equals 13 residues. CDR1 is SEHNR and CDR2 is FQNEAQ in the germline V gene (reference sequence). Deletions cut 1 base from V and 3 bases from J, with 7 bases between. Written as DNA, the CDR3 is TGTGCCAGCAGCTTAGGGGACGGCTACGAGCAGTACTTC. This codes for CASSLGDGYEQYF.

CDR3 sequence: CASSGGRDYGYTF. The DNA of the CDR3 is TGTGCCAGTTCAGGGGGCAGGGACTATGGCTACACCTTC. The chain uses TRBV6-5 and TRBJ1-2; TRBD1 matches at 8 bases. The CDR3 runs to 13 residues. Germline V gene sequence: CDR1 MNHEY, CDR2 SVGAGI. V lost 9 bases to trimming and J lost 3 bases; unmatched junction nucleotides: 6.